These T cell receptor beta chains were read from a single sample in a study of regulatory T cells in long-lasting Graves disease. TCRdb used MiXCR to reprocess the multiplex PCR reads, holding one entry per CDR3 protein. The sample includes under 450,000 distinct CDR3 sequences, 23% seen only once; the top ten take approximately 28%. The source material was peripheral blood mononuclear cells (PBMCs), sampled when the disease was refractory, from a patient treated with antithyroid drugs. These receptor sequences come from a female donor with Graves disease. Each CDR3 is given with its conserved first and last residue. D genes are given only for firm matches. Part of the rows lack a size; the others show once, few, many or a class for expanded clones.

clone_size d_call j_call v_call cdr3_aa cdr3_nt
many NA TRBJ2-2 TRBV28 CASHNQNTGELFF TGTGCCAGCCACAATCAGAACACCGGGGAGCTGTTTTTT
many NA TRBJ1-2 TRBV20-1 CSARPMEGGYTF TGCAGTGCTAGGCCGATGGAGGGTGGCTACACCTTC
NA NA TRBJ2-7 TRBV30 CAWTTRAPEQYF TGTGCCTGGACGACTAGAGCCCCCGAGCAGTACTTC
many TRBD1 TRBJ1-2 TRBV10-3 CAIRTGGDYGYTF TGTGCCATAAGGACAGGGGGCGACTATGGCTACACCTTC
few TRBD1 TRBJ1-1 TRBV6-2/TRBV6-3 CASSRDSEAFF TGTGCCAGCAGTCGGGACAGCGAAGCTTTCTTT
NA NA TRBJ1-3 TRBV30 CAWSVQSGNTIYF TGTGCCTGGAGTGTTCAATCCGGAAACACCATATATTTT
NA TRBD2 TRBJ2-2 TRBV7-3 CASSSTLLAGGRPGELFF TGTGCCAGCAGCTCCACGTTACTAGCGGGAGGGCGTCCCGGGGAGCTGTTTTTT
NA TRBD1 TRBJ2-5 TRBV6-4 CASSQWDRGQETQYF TGTGCCAGCAGTCAATGGGACAGGGGGCAAGAGACCCAGTACTTC
few TRBD1 TRBJ1-2 TRBV3-1 CASRQDRGVYGYTF TGTGCCAGCAGGCAAGACAGGGGAGTATATGGCTACACCTTC
NA TRBD1 TRBJ2-7 TRBV28 CASSLSFARDSFDEQYF TGTGCCAGCAGTTTATCTTTCGCGAGGGACAGTTTCGACGAGCAGTACTTC
NA NA TRBJ1-5 TRBV28 CASTLGGEGNQPQHF TGTGCCAGCACCCTAGGAGGGGAAGGCAATCAGCCCCAGCATTTT
few NA TRBJ2-5 TRBV29-1 CSVALTGSKGETQYF TGCAGCGTTGCCCTCACCGGGAGCAAGGGAGAGACCCAGTACTTC
NA NA TRBJ1-3 TRBV3-1 CASSQDLDSGNTIYF TGTGCCAGCAGCCAAGATCTGGACTCTGGAAACACCATATATTTT
many NA TRBJ2-7 TRBV5-1 CASSTRTSSYEQYF TGCGCCAGCAGCACACGGACCAGCTCCTACGAGCAGTACTTC
NA NA TRBJ2-7 TRBV19 CASSRGMIYEQYF TGTGCCAGTAGTAGGGGGATGATCTACGAGCAGTACTTC
NA TRBD2 TRBJ2-2 TRBV6-1 CASSKLAGGYQTGELFF TGTGCCAGCAGTAAATTAGCGGGAGGGTACCAAACCGGGGAGCTGTTTTTT
many TRBD1 TRBJ1-5 TRBV5-1 CASSPGGSANQPQHF TGCGCCAGCAGCCCAGGGGGGTCGGCCAATCAGCCCCAGCATTTT
few TRBD1 TRBJ1-5 TRBV6-1 CASRDGQGGNQPQHF TGTGCCAGCAGGGATGGACAGGGGGGTAATCAGCCCCAGCATTTT
many NA TRBJ2-7 TRBV7-8 CASTQQGLAYEQYF TGTGCCAGCACCCAACAGGGTCTTGCCTACGAGCAGTACTTC
few NA TRBJ1-5 TRBV7-2 CASSLAPMGVSQPQHF TGTGCCAGCAGCTTAGCCCCTATGGGGGTGAGTCAGCCCCAGCATTTT
few NA TRBJ2-7 TRBV9 CASSDATEAGEQYF TGTGCCAGCAGCGACGCGACAGAAGCGGGCGAGCAGTACTTC
NA TRBD2 TRBJ2-2 TRBV12-5 CASGLSLSGGTGELFF TGTGCTAGTGGTCTGTCCCTCTCGGGAGGGACCGGGGAGCTGTTTTTT
NA NA TRBJ1-1 TRBV5-6 CASSLASVSRTEAFF TGTGCCAGCAGCTTGGCTTCGGTCAGTCGGACTGAAGCTTTCTTT
many TRBD2 TRBJ2-7 TRBV2 CASSEGSLGVAGEF TGTGCCAGCAGTGAAGGGTCCCTCGGGGTAGCGGGAGAGTTC
NA NA TRBJ1-3 TRBV5-4 CASSLGSGNGNTIYF TGTGCCAGCAGCTTGGGGTCAGGGAACGGAAACACCATATATTTT
NA TRBD1 TRBJ1-2 TRBV28 CASSLGTGALVRYGYTF TGTGCCAGCAGTTTGGGGACAGGGGCCCTAGTACGCTATGGCTACACCTTC
many NA TRBJ1-6 TRBV27 CASSEPGRLLHF TGTGCCAGCAGTGAACCTGGCCGTCTCCTCCACTTT
many TRBD2 TRBJ2-7 TRBV6-5 CASSYSWTSGNEQYF TGTGCCAGCAGTTACTCATGGACTAGCGGGAACGAGCAGTACTTC
few NA TRBJ2-4 TRBV10-3 CAISENRDFIQYF TGTGCCATCAGTGAAAACAGGGATTTCATTCAGTACTTC
many TRBD1 TRBJ1-5 TRBV2 CASSRDSGSNQPQHF TGTGCCAGCAGCCGGGACAGCGGTAGCAATCAGCCCCAGCATTTT
many NA TRBJ2-7 TRBV11-2 CASSTGLSSSYEQYF TGTGCCAGCAGCACCGGACTCTCTAGCTCCTACGAGCAGTACTTC
many TRBD2 TRBJ2-6 TRBV7-8 CASSLERGLAAGANVLTF TGTGCCAGCAGCTTAGAGCGGGGACTAGCGGCCGGGGCCAACGTCCTGACTTTC
many NA TRBJ2-7 TRBV6-5 CASSSGHEQYF TGTGCCAGCAGTTCGGGCCACGAGCAGTACTTC
NA TRBD2 TRBJ2-7 TRBV29-1 CSVATSGSPYEQYF TGCAGCGTCGCGACTAGCGGGAGCCCCTACGAGCAGTACTTC
few NA TRBJ2-3 TRBV4-1 CASSQDPGASTQYF TGCGCCAGCAGCCAAGACCCAGGAGCTTCTACGCAGTATTTT
NA NA TRBJ1-2 TRBV12-3/TRBV12-4 CASSLVWADRGYTF TGTGCCAGCAGTTTAGTTTGGGCAGATCGTGGCTACACCTTC
many NA TRBJ2-3 TRBV12-3/TRBV12-4 CASSKGRGTDTQYF TGTGCCAGCAGTAAGGGACGCGGCACAGATACGCAGTATTTT
NA NA TRBJ2-3 TRBV7-2 CASSLGRSYRADTQYF TGTGCCAGCAGCTTAGGCCGGTCCTACCGGGCAGATACGCAGTATTTT
many NA TRBJ2-5 TRBV2 CASRATGEETQYF TGTGCCTCAAGGGCAACCGGCGAAGAGACCCAGTACTTC
many TRBD2 TRBJ2-7 TRBV20-1 CSARRSGLVYEQYF TGCAGTGCTAGAAGGTCGGGACTAGTCTACGAGCAGTACTTC
few TRBD1 TRBJ1-2 TRBV14 CASSLQTGGNYGYTF TGTGCCAGCAGCCTTCAGACAGGGGGCAACTATGGCTACACCTTC
many TRBD2 TRBJ2-2 TRBV6-1 CASSHTSGIGTGELFF TGTGCCAGCAGTCACACTAGCGGGATTGGAACTGGGGAGCTGTTTTTT
many TRBD2 TRBJ2-7 TRBV2 CASSTSGREIYSYEQYF TGTGCCAGCAGTACTAGCGGGAGGGAAATCTACTCCTACGAGCAGTACTTC
many NA TRBJ2-7 TRBV28 CASSPPAGGEQYF TGTGCCAGCAGTCCCCCCGCCGGGGGCGAGCAGTACTTC
NA NA TRBJ1-1 TRBV6-1 CASRSGGGFEAFF TGTGCCAGCAGGTCCGGGGGAGGATTTGAAGCTTTCTTT
few NA TRBJ2-2 TRBV7-9 CASSLVTGGGGELFF TGTGCCAGCAGCTTAGTAACAGGCGGAGGCGGGGAGCTGTTTTTT
many NA TRBJ1-2 TRBV30 CAWSVSRGYGYTF TGTGCCTGGAGTGTAAGCAGGGGCTATGGCTACACCTTC
NA NA TRBJ2-7 TRBV29-1 CSVEDLWSEQYF TGCAGCGTTGAAGATCTATGGTCCGAGCAGTACTTC
many NA TRBJ1-1 TRBV6-1 CASTKDGGNTEAFF TGTGCCAGCACCAAAGACGGCGGGAACACTGAAGCTTTCTTT
many TRBD2 TRBJ2-4 TRBV2 CASSEGTSGGAKNIQYF TGTGCCAGCAGTGAAGGAACTAGCGGGGGAGCCAAAAACATTCAGTACTTC
many NA TRBJ2-7 TRBV7-8 CASSPKRDRSTYEQYF TGTGCCAGCAGCCCAAAGCGGGACAGGTCTACCTACGAGCAGTACTTC
NA NA TRBJ2-3 TRBV2 CASNPRPTDTQYF TGTGCCAGCAATCCTAGGCCCACAGATACGCAGTATTTT
NA TRBD2 TRBJ2-7 TRBV3-1 CASSLQRGGEQYF TGTGCCAGCAGCCTTCAGCGGGGGGGAGAGCAGTACTTC
NA TRBD1 TRBJ2-4 TRBV6-9 CASSYGDRNIQYF TGTGCCAGCAGTTACGGGGACAGAAACATTCAGTACTTC
NA TRBD2 TRBJ2-2 TRBV2 CASSYPSGPANTGELFF TGTGCCAGCAGTTACCCTAGCGGGCCTGCGAACACCGGGGAGCTGTTTTTT